This T cell receptor beta chain stems from a study of shared clonotypes between healthy human individuals (dated by TCRdb to between 2020 and 2021). Context from the whole study: The cohort included a few men and two women between 18 and 49 years of age. For each donor, CD4 naive and CD4 memory were each run on three plates, CD8 naive on two plates, and CD8 memory on one plate. The study deeply sequenced blood TCR repertoires of several healthy adults to estimate repertoire size and the extent of clonotype sharing between individuals. To increase sequencing depth and limit assay-specific biases, different laboratories used diverse techniques to prepare libraries and sequence TCR repertoires. Each donor's leukapheresis produced roughly between roughly 0.85 and 9.5 billion PBMCs.

Using the deep immunoSEQ assay, multiplex PCR amplified TCR CDR3 regions from genomic DNA. Extracted genomic DNA from each cell subset was distributed evenly across all wells of several immunoSEQ 96-well plates, and each plate was treated as a replicate. Each replicate PCR for sorted subsets received about 210 ng genomic DNA, equal to 28,000 or so T cell genomes. Purified libraries were quantified with a Qubit 3.0 fluorometer, sized on a Bioanalyzer 2100, and re-quantified with the KAPA Library Quantification kit. A separate single-read 150-cycle Illumina NextSeq 550 flow cell was used to sequence each immunoSEQ 96-well plate. The authors processed their data as follows. Because only junctional sequences without quality scores were contained in the immunoSEQ output, filtering matching that applied to full-length reads could not be performed. To assign V/J genes and CDR3, sequences were annotated using PyIR, a Python wrapper for IgBLAST v1.9, with IMGT germline references. Reads with weak V/J assignments (E-value above 1e-6), missing CDR3, stop codons, out-of-frame junctions, or ambiguous translated residues were removed. A V3J clonotype was defined by an identical inferred V gene, J gene, and CDR3 amino acid sequence. The percentage overlap between two repertoires was calculated by dividing the number of shared unique clonotypes by the size of the smaller repertoire. RTK rarefaction, the Chao1 estimator, and Recon v2.1 estimates of unobserved clonotypes were used to assess repertoire richness. Generation probabilities were computed with OLGA for all TCRbeta clonotypes obtained by the gDNA method from several donors. The table was pulled from immuneACCESS by TCRdb, which kept in-frame rearrangements only. Such tables lose some clones; where checked, under half of the loss comes from unresolved V genes, and the rest has no known cause. Clonal size and the V and J genes are those of that table, whereas D and trimming came from the DNA. This sample holds more than 400,000 clones; roughly 95% were observed only once. The ten top clones hold about 0.054% of the sample.

With regard to this clone: What antigen it recognizes has not been identified. Per-base quality was not reported, and no clone a single base away is much larger than it.

The donors were healthy, HIV-negative adults with no recently reported acute infections or vaccinations. Only Caucasian adults living in Nashville, Tennessee, USA were represented among the donors. CD4+ T cells were enriched by magnetic negative selection; naive cells were then positively selected on CD45RA, and the negative fraction formed the memory subset. Blood was obtained by leukapheresis, after which PBMCs were separated by Ficoll-Histopaque density gradient centrifugation and cryopreserved in liquid nitrogen vapor phase. Analytical flow cytometry was used to check the purity and quantity of every magnetically sorted T cell population. Each sorted fraction had its genomic DNA isolated and then quantified by UV absorbance on a Nanodrop 2000c. General findings and caveats noted by the study authors: Sharing across several donors was observed for around 4.8% of naive CD4, 3% to 3.5% of naive CD8, 2% to 2.5% of memory CD4, and around 0.42% of memory CD8 clonotypes. Clonotypes shared by all four sorted-subset donors showed higher generation probabilities than non-shared clonotypes. Based on pairwise subsampling, the degree of clonotype sharing among donors was expected to be affected by sequencing depth. Because the study included only a small number of donors, the genetic and exposure-history diversity represented was limited. Sampling was restricted to blood, and TCR repertoires in tissues likely differ from the TCR repertoires found in blood. Incomplete sequencing was indicated by rarefaction of sorted-subset datasets, despite the large sequencing depth. Estimated clonotype richness was generally larger for naive than for memory subsets.

Material: naive CD4+ T cells sorted from blood. The sample's cell subset or site label is to be understood as: CD45RA+ positively selected. The TCR was taken from a woman in her twenties or thirties in good health.

The bases are TGTGCCAGCAGTTACCGCAGCGGTAGCTCCTACAATGAGCAGTTCTTC. Its protein is CASSYRSGSSYNEQFF. Here the chain combines TRBV6-5 and TRBJ2-1; TRBD2 is perhaps the D gene, given 5 matching bases. Sequences MNHEY (CDR1) and SVGAGI (CDR2) are obtained from the germline V gene. The germline ends are 11 bases apart after V is trimmed by 2 bases and J by 0 bases. The CDR3, cysteine through phenylalanine, is 16 amino acids long. Kept here is only the CDR3 DNA, which spans 48 bases and is read in frame from base 1.